Described below is a single T cell receptor (beta chain) sequence and its context. TCRdb's table, derived via immunoSEQ multiplex PCR, lists solely in-frame clones and lacks some. This sample yields about 63,000 clones, of which over 60% are seen a single time; roughly 45% belongs to the top ten. This sample was taken from a study of cytotoxic CD8 clonotypes in ibrutinib-treated CLL. The sequence was collected from a human donor with chronic lymphocytic leukemia. The material was PBMCs, obtained after 12 months of ibrutinib treatment.

CDR3 residues: CASSLVGLAGGSEQYF. CDR3 nucleotide sequence: TGTGCCAGCAGCTTAGTAGGACTAGCGGGAGGATCCGAGCAGTACTTC. The chain carries TRBV7-6 and TRBJ2-7; 14 bases align to TRBD2. The length of the CDR3 is 16 residues. CDR1 SGHVS and CDR2 FNYEAQ come from the germline V gene. The ends lost 1 base at V and 6 bases at J; junction bases unmatched: 5.